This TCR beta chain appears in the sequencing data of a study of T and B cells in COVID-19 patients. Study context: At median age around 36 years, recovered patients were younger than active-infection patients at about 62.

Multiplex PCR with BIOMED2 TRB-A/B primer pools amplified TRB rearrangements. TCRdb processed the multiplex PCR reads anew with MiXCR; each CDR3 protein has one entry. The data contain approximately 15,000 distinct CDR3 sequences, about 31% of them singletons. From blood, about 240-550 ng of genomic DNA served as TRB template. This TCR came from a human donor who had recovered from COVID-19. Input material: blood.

The DNA of the CDR3 is TGTGCCACCAACCGGGGCCTATCCACAGATACGCAGTATTTT. Translation gives CATNRGLSTDTQYF. The genes are TRBV6-5 and TRBJ2-3; D may be TRBD1 or TRBD2 (5 bases each). CDR3 length: 14 amino acids. Trimming removed 10 bases from V and 2 bases from J, with 16 bases in between. CDR1 MNHEY and CDR2 SVGAGI come from the germline V gene.